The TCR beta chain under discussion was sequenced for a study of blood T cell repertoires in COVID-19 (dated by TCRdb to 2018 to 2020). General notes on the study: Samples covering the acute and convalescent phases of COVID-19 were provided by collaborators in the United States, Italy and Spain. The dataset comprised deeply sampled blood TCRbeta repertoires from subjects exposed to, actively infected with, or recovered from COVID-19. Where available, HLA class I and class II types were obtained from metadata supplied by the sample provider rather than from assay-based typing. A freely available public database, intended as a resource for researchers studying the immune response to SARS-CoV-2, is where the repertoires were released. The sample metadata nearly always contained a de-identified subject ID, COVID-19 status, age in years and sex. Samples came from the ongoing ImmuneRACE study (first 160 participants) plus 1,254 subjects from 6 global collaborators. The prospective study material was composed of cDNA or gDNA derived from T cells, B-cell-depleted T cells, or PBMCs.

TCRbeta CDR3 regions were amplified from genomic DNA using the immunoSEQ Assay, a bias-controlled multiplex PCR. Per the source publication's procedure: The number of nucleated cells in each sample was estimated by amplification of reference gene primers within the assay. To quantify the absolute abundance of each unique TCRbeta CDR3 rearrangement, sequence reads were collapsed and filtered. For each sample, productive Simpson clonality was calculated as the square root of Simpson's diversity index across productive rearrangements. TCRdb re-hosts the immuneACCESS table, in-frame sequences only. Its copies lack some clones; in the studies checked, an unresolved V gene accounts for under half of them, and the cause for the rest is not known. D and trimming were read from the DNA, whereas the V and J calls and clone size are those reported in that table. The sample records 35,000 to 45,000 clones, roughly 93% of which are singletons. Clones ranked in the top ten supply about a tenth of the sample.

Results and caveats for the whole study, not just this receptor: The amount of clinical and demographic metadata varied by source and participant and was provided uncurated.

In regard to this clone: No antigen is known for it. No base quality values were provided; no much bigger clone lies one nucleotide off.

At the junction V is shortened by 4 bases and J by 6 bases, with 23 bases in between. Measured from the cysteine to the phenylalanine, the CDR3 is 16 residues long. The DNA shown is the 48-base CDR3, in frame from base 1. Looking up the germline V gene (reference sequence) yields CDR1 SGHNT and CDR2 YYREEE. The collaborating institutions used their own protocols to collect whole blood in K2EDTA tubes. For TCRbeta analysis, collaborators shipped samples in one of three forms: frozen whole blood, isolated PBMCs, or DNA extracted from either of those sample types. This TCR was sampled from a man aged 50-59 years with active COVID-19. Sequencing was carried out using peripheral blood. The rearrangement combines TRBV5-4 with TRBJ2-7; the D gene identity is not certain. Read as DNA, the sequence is TGTGCCAGCAGCCCCCTAAAGAGAACAGAGACCTCCGAGCAGTACTTC. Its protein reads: CASSPLKRTETSEQYF.